Each of the 4 T cell receptor beta chains below was sequenced from the same sample in a study of OX40 agonist ivuxolimab in advanced cancers. Measured with immunoSEQ multiplex PCR; TCRdb has only the in-frame clones, and not every one. Here the sample spans some 50,000 clones, about 87% being singletons. This specimen was CD4+ or CD8+ T cells sorted from blood, taken in a trial of the OX40 agonist ivuxolimab. These receptors were taken from an adult with an advanced solid tumor such as melanoma, head and neck, liver or kidney cancer.

This clone was picked up one time. This chain joins TRBV4-3 and TRBJ2-1; TRBD2 matches at 11 bases. Per germline, CDR1 LGHNA and CDR2 YSLEER. The CDR3 totals 21 residues. Losses at the gene ends were 4 bases for V and 4 bases for J; bases not matched to a gene: 21. For the CDR3, the DNA is TGCGCCAGCAGCCGCAGGGCGACAGATACTAGCGGGAGTTATTTGTACAATGAGCAGTTCTTC. Protein product: CASSRRATDTSGSYLYNEQFF.

The chain has TRBV28 and TRBJ1-3, with TRBD1 identical over 10 bases. This CDR3 spans 14 amino acids. Germline V gene data show CDR1 as MDHEN and CDR2 as SYDVKM. The V gene end was trimmed by 7 bases and the J gene end by 7 bases; junction bases not matched to a gene: 7. The CDR3 coding sequence is TGTGCCAGCACCTTAATGACAGGGGGCAACACCATATATTTT. Protein: CASTLMTGGNTIYF.

This clone was counted only a few times. The chain combines TRBV9 with TRBJ2-2; 7 positions match TRBD1. The CDR3 has 16 amino acids. V shed 3 bases, J shed 0 bases, and the junction held 5 bases outside the gene matches. Germline V lookup: CDR1 SGDLS, CDR2 YYNGEE. CDR3 amino acids: CASSARQGANTGELFF. The CDR3 bases are TGTGCCAGCAGCGCCCGACAGGGAGCGAACACCGGGGAGCTGTTTTTT.

The chain employs TRBV28 and TRBJ2-7; 9 bases are a match to TRBD1. V shed 2 bases, J shed 0 bases, and the junction held 2 bases outside the gene matches. Looked up from germline, CDR1 is MDHEN and CDR2 is SYDVKM. The CDR3 extends over 15 amino acids. The CDR3 here is CASSLRDRVSYEQYF. CDR3 DNA: TGTGCCAGCAGTTTAAGGGACAGGGTCTCCTACGAGCAGTACTTC.